This T cell receptor beta chain is from a study of shared clonotypes between healthy human individuals (dated by TCRdb to 2020 to 2022). At the level of the whole study: Two women and a few men aged 18 to 49 years were included in the cohort. To increase sequencing depth and limit assay-specific biases, different laboratories used diverse techniques to prepare libraries and sequence TCR repertoires. Leukapheresis yielded between about 0.94 and 8.9 billion PBMCs per donor. Blood TCR repertoires of roughly 5 healthy adults were deeply sequenced to estimate repertoire size and the extent of clonotype sharing between individuals. For each donor, CD4 naive and CD4 memory were each given three plates, CD8 naive was given two plates, and CD8 memory was given one plate.

Using the deep immunoSEQ assay, TCR CDR3 regions were amplified from genomic DNA by multiplex PCR. Extracted genomic DNA from each cell subset was spread evenly across all wells of several immunoSEQ 96-well plates, with each plate serving as a replicate. For sorted subsets, approximately 200 ng of genomic DNA, equivalent to tens of thousands of T cell genomes, went into each replicate PCR. Purified libraries were measured with a Qubit 3.0 fluorometer, size-checked on a Bioanalyzer 2100, and measured again with the KAPA Library Quantification kit. Each immunoSEQ 96-well plate was sequenced on its own single-read 150-cycle Illumina NextSeq 550 flow cell. From the authors' description of their analysis: The immunoSEQ output contained only junctional sequences without quality scores, so filtering could not match that applied to full-length reads. To assign V/J genes and CDR3, sequences were annotated against IMGT germline references using PyIR, a Python wrapper for IgBLAST v1.9. Any read was removed if the V/J assignment was weak (E-value above 1e-6), the CDR3 was missing, or the read contained stop codons, out-of-frame junctions, or ambiguous translated residues. A V3J clonotype was defined by an identical inferred V gene, J gene, and CDR3 amino acid sequence. To compute the percentage overlap between repertoires, the number of shared unique clonotypes was divided by the size of the smaller repertoire. Repertoire richness was assessed with RTK rarefaction, the Chao1 estimator, and Recon v2.1 estimates of unobserved clonotypes. Generation probabilities were computed with OLGA for all TCRbeta clonotypes obtained by the gDNA method from four donors. Sourced from immuneACCESS, this table was stored by TCRdb with only in-frame sequences that have V and J called. A share of the clones is absent; for the studies checked, an unresolved V gene accounts for under half, and the remainder has no known explanation. V and J calls and clone size are those listed in that table; D and trimming were worked out from the DNA. This sample is represented by millions of clones; just over 90% of them were singletons. The ten largest clones capture 0.39% of the sample.

The donors were healthy, HIV-negative adults who had no recently reported acute infections or vaccinations. Only Caucasian adults living in Nashville, Tennessee, USA were represented among the donors. Magnetic negative selection was used to enrich CD4+ T cells, after which naive cells were positively selected on CD45RA and the negative fraction became the memory subset. After blood collection by leukapheresis, PBMCs were isolated using Ficoll-Histopaque density gradient centrifugation and then cryopreserved in the vapor phase of liquid nitrogen. Purity and quantity of every magnetically sorted T cell population were checked by analytical flow cytometry. Genomic DNA was isolated from each sorted fraction and quantified by UV absorbance on a Nanodrop 2000c. Results and caveats for the whole study, not just this receptor: Sharing across several donors was observed for 4.5% to 6.5% of naive CD4, about 4% of naive CD8, over 2% of memory CD4, and about 0.39% of memory CD8 clonotypes. The small number of donors limited the genetic and exposure-history diversity represented. Pairwise subsampling indicated that sequencing depth was expected to affect the degree of clonotype sharing among donors. Rarefaction of sorted-subset datasets indicated incomplete sequencing despite the large sequencing depth. Compared with non-shared clonotypes, clonotypes shared by all four sorted-subset donors had higher generation probabilities. Sampling was restricted to blood, and TCR repertoires in tissues likely differ from the TCR repertoires found in blood. Naive subsets generally had larger estimated clonotype richness than memory subsets did.

V was cut back by 7 bases and J by 0 bases, leaving a gap of 9 bases between them. From the cysteine up to the phenylalanine, the CDR3 has a length of 12 residues. Of the read, only the CDR3 DNA is kept; its 36 bases are in frame from base 1. CDR1 and CDR2, per the germline V gene, are SQVTM and ANQGSEA. In its sample, this clone was seen a few times. The clone's antigen remains unknown. There are no base qualities to consult, and no much larger clone falls within one base. This clonotype was obtained from a man aged 18-30 years in good health. Some clones in this sample may be carry-over from other donors' samples. Sample: naive CD4+ T cells from PBMCs. The cell subset or site label on this specimen signifies: CD45RA+ positively selected. The chain uses TRBV29-1 and TRBJ1-1; the D segment could be TRBD1, given 6 matching bases. The nucleotide sequence is given as TGCAGCGGAAACAGGGTGAACACTGAAGCTTTCTTT. Its product reads: CSGNRVNTEAFF.